This T cell receptor (beta chain) was sequenced for a study of shared clonotypes between healthy human individuals. This clone was recorded only once. Both subsets, CD45RA+ naive and CD45RA-negative memory, were split from the CD4+ cells. V dropped 4 bases and J dropped 5 bases, with 18 bases sitting between them. Germline values: CDR1 SGHRS, CDR2 YFSETQ. This CDR3 spans 16 amino acids. TCRdb's table, derived via immunoSEQ multiplex PCR, lists solely in-frame clones and lacks some. The table has about 680,000 clones, around 73% seen once. Material for sequencing was memory CD4+ T cells sorted from blood. Specified subset: CD45RA-negative fraction. The receptor was isolated from a woman aged 25 to 45 in good health. The chain combines TRBV5-1 with TRBJ1-4, with D maybe TRBD1 (6 bases). CDR3: CASSPASGAGNEKLFF. CDR3 DNA sequence: TGCGCCAGCAGCCCGGCGTCGGGGGCGGGCAATGAAAAACTGTTTTTT.